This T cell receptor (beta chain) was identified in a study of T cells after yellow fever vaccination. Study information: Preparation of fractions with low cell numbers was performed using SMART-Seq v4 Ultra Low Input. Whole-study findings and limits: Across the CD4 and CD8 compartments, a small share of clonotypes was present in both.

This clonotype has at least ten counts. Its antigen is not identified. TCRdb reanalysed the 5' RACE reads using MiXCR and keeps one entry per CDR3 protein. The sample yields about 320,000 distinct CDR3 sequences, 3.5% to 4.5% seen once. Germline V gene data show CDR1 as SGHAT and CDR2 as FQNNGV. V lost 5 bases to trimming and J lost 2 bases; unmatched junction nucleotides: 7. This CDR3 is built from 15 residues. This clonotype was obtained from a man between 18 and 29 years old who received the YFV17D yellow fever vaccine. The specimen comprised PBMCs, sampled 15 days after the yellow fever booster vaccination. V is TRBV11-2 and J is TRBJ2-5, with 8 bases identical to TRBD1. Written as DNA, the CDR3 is TGTGCCAGCAGCAGGAATACAGGGGGACAAGAGACCCAGTACTTC. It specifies CASSRNTGGQETQYF.